This record concerns one T cell receptor beta chain sequence. In the original workflow: How many nucleated cells were present was estimated from reference gene primer amplification. Sequencing was performed with immunoSEQ multiplex PCR; in TCRdb, only in-frame clones are kept and a portion is missing. V and J calls plus clone size are reproduced from that table; the DNA served to infer D and trimming. The profile shows roughly 360,000 clones, around 87% of them singletons. This specimen comes from a study of blood T cell repertoires in COVID-19. The V gene lost 5 bases and the J gene lost 0 bases, with 10 bases spanning the gap. Looked up from germline, CDR1 is MNHEY and CDR2 is SVGAGI. The CDR3 is 14 amino acids.

The gene calls are TRBV6-5 and TRBJ1-2; D unresolved. Sequenced sample: PBMCs or T cells enriched from blood (not recorded which). This receptor was identified in a man aged 25-45 years who had recovered from COVID-19. This CDR3 is CASSTSESNYGYTF. CDR3 nucleotides: TGTGCCAGCAGTACTAGCGAATCTAACTATGGCTACACCTTC.